The 16 T cell receptor beta chains listed next were all sequenced from one sample in a study of OX40 agonist ivuxolimab in advanced cancers. Some clones are missing from TCRdb's copy, which holds only in-frame ones; the method was immunoSEQ multiplex PCR. Here the sample spans about 60,000 clones, more than 70% being singletons. The sequencing used CD4+ or CD8+ T cells sorted from blood, collected in a trial of the OX40 agonist ivuxolimab. The receptors shown here come from an adult with an advanced solid tumor such as melanoma, head and neck, liver or kidney cancer.

The chain has TRBV4-1 and TRBJ2-7; 11 positions match TRBD2. V dropped 4 bases and J dropped 2; count of bases not matched to a gene: 7. The CDR3 sequence is 16 residues long. CDR1 is MGHRA, CDR2 YSYEKL, per germline. CDR3 bases: TGCGCCAGCAGCCTTCTCGGACTAGCGGGCCCCTACGAGCAGTACTTC. Translated, it gives CASSLLGLAGPYEQYF.

V is TRBV25-1 and J is TRBJ2-3; unclear D gene. Trimming removed 4 bases at V and 6 bases at J, with 14 bases between. CDR1 is MGHDK and CDR2 is SYGVNS in the germline V gene. The CDR3 loop spans 14 amino acids. The CDR3: CASSATVLPDTQYF. The CDR3, as DNA: TGTGCCAGCAGTGCGACCGTTCTGCCGGATACGCAGTATTTT.

The gene calls are TRBV7-9 and TRBJ1-1; D unresolved. Germline values: CDR1 SEHNR, CDR2 FQNEAQ (reference sequence). CDR3 size: 14 residues. V lost 4 bases and J lost 6, with 15 bases in between. CDR3 loop: CASSSNAVEAEAFF. DNA of the CDR3: TGTGCCAGCAGCTCTAACGCCGTGGAGGCTGAAGCTTTCTTT.

By sample share, this clone is medium-sized. The chain joins TRBV28 to TRBJ1-2; D not resolved. Trimming left V 6 bases short and J 8 bases short, with 13 bases between. CDR1 and CDR2 (germline): MDHEN, SYDVKM. CDR3 length: 12 amino acids. This CDR3 is CASSLPGRGYTF. In DNA form, the CDR3 reads TGTGCCAGCAGCCTGCCAGGAAGAGGCTACACCTTC.

The CDR3 region has the DNA TGTGCCAGCAGCTCCGACACCAACAGCATTCAGTACTTC. It yields the protein CASSSDTNSIQYF. The J gene is TRBJ2-4, the V gene TRBV11-3, with D unresolved. The CDR3 length is 13 residues. CDR1 and CDR2 (germline): SGHNT, YENEEA. The ends were cut back, 4 bases at V and 9 bases at J, with 13 bases in the middle. Full variable domain (remainder filled in from reference TRBV11-3 and TRBJ2-4): EAGVVQSPRYKIIEKKQPVAFWCNPISGHNTLYWYLQNLGQGPELLIRYENEEAVDDSQLPKDRFSAERLKGVDSTLKIQPAELGDSAVYLCASSSDTNSIQYFGAGTRLSVL.

This chain uses TRBV28 with TRBJ2-5, with TRBD1 matching over 8 bases. CDR3 length equals 16 residues. Looked up from germline, CDR1 is MDHEN and CDR2 is SYDVKM. The J segment lost 4 bases and the V segment lost 2 bases, leaving 9 bases of the junction unmatched. In DNA, the CDR3 is TGTGCCAGCAGTTTACCCGGTTGGCAGGGGGCAGAGACCCAGTACTTC. This gives the protein CASSLPGWQGAETQYF.

The chain combines TRBV7-3 with TRBJ2-3, with D unresolved. This CDR3 region has 13 residues. Germline values: CDR1 SGHTA, CDR2 FQGTGA. Trimming left V 5 bases short and J 3 bases short, with 9 bases between. The CDR3 sequence: CASSQVGTDTQYF. The CDR3 nucleotides read TGTGCCAGCAGCCAAGTAGGGACAGATACGCAGTATTTT. The full variable domain, completed using reference TRBV7-3 and TRBJ2-3, is GAGVSQTPSNKVTEKGKYVELRCDPISGHTALYWYRQSLGQGPEFLIYFQGTGAADDSGLPNDRFFAVRPEGSVSTLKIQRTERGDSAVYLCASSQVGTDTQYFGPGTRLTVL.

The chain is built from TRBV19 and TRBJ2-3; 10 positions agree with TRBD2. Germline loops: CDR1 LNHDA, CDR2 SQIVND (reference sequence). The CDR3 totals 14 residues. V shed 1 base, J shed 5 bases, and the junction held 0 bases outside the gene matches. The CDR3 loop is CASSIASGRDTQYF. The CDR3 nucleotides read TGTGCCAGTAGTATAGCTAGCGGGAGAGATACGCAGTATTTT.

This clone was recorded once. The CDR3 bases are TGTGCCAGCAGCTTAGGACTCGGATCCAACAATGAGCAGTTCTTC. As protein: CASSLGLGSNNEQFF. V usage is TRBV9 and J usage is TRBJ2-1; weak D call: TRBD2 (5 bases). V shed 4 bases and J shed 5 bases, with 16 bases lying between them. The CDR3 runs to 15 residues. Per germline, CDR1 SGDLS and CDR2 YYNGEE.

The rearrangement links TRBV28 to TRBJ2-1; D gene ambiguous. Per germline, CDR1 MDHEN and CDR2 SYDVKM. Trimming stripped 3 bases from V and 10 bases from J, with 16 bases between. CDR3 size: 14 residues. CDR3 nucleotides: TGTGCCAGCAGTTTTTTGCACAGCGCTAAGGAGCAGTTCTTC. This gives the protein CASSFLHSAKEQFF.

V usage is TRBV5-1 and J usage is TRBJ2-7; D is tentatively TRBD1 or TRBD2 (5 bases each). The CDR3 covers 15 residues. The V gene's germline CDR1 is SGHRS and CDR2 YFSETQ. Trimming removed 0 bases at V and 0 bases at J, with 10 bases between. Here the CDR3 reads CASSLGGTGSYEQYF. The CDR3, as DNA: TGCGCCAGCAGCTTGGGTGGGACCGGCTCCTACGAGCAGTACTTC. Full variable domain (remainder filled in from reference TRBV5-1 and TRBJ2-7): KAGVTQTPRYLIKTRGQQVTLSCSPISGHRSVSWYQQTPGQGLQFLFEYFSETQRNKGNFPGRFSGRQFSNSRSEMNVSTLELGDSALYLCASSLGGTGSYEQYFGPGTRLTVT.

The V gene is TRBV30, the J gene TRBJ2-2; 14 nucleotides align to TRBD2. In germline, CDR1 is GTSNPN, CDR2 SVGIG (reference sequence). The CDR3 has 16 amino acids. J was trimmed by 8 bases and V by 3 bases; bases with no gene match: 8. The CDR3 protein is CAWSRGTSGSAGELFF. CDR3 nucleotides: TGTGCCTGGAGCCGTGGGACTAGCGGGAGTGCGGGGGAGCTGTTTTTT.

This clone was seen just once. This sequence joins TRBV7-9 and TRBJ1-2, with 9 bases lining up with TRBD1. The V gene end was trimmed by 5 bases and the J gene end by 6 bases; junction bases not matched to a gene: 4. CDR3 length equals 13 residues. Germline CDR1 and CDR2: SEHNR and FQNEAQ (reference sequence). In DNA form, the CDR3 reads TGTGCCAGCAGCCGAGGACAGGGGCATGGCTACACCTTC. This translates into CASSRGQGHGYTF.

The chain couples TRBV21-1 to TRBJ2-6. TRBV21-1 is noted as a pseudogene. The CDR3 covers 13 residues. CDR3: CASSRTGANVLTF. For the CDR3, the DNA is TGTGCCAGCAGCCGGACCGGGGCCAACGTCCTGACTTTC.

CDR3 region: CAWSGDYSNQPQHF. The CDR3 region has the DNA TGTGCCTGGAGTGGTGATTATAGCAATCAGCCCCAGCATTTT. The chain employs TRBV30 and TRBJ1-5; D is uncertain. The CDR3 runs to 14 residues. V gave up 1 base and J gave up 0 bases, with 7 bases separating them. Germline V CDR1 and CDR2: GTSNPN, SVGIG (reference sequence).

The chain links TRBV27 to TRBJ2-7; no firm D call. The CDR3 totals 14 residues. The germline CDR1 and CDR2 sequences are MNHEY and SMNVEV (reference sequence). V was pared by 1 base and J by 2 bases, with 9 bases between. The CDR3 is CASSLLSFPYEQYF. CDR3 coding DNA: TGTGCCAGCAGTTTATTAAGTTTCCCCTACGAGCAGTACTTC.